The 12 T cell receptor beta chains below were found in one sample sequenced in a study of shared clonotypes between healthy human individuals. Here immunoSEQ multiplex PCR was the method, and the copy in TCRdb shows in-frame clones only, minus some. The sample lists about 2.1 million clones, 93% occurring once. Naive CD8 isolation took CD45RO-negative cells positively selected for CCR7 and excluded terminally differentiated effector memory CD45RA+ cells. Sequences were obtained from naive CD8+ T cells from PBMCs. All receptors derive from a man in his late teens or twenties in good health. Some clones in this sample may be carry-over from other donors' samples.

V usage is TRBV6-5 and J usage is TRBJ1-1; 11 nucleotides agree with TRBD1. Looked up from germline, CDR1 is MNHEY and CDR2 is SVGAGI. CDR3 length: 14 residues. V gave up 6 bases and J gave up 4 bases; unmatched junction bases: 4. As DNA, the CDR3 is TGTGCCAGCAGATCCGGACAGGGGGCCACTGAAGCTTTCTTT. This gives the protein CASRSGQGATEAFF.

The chain employs TRBV27 and TRBJ2-5; D gene uncertain. V was trimmed by 5 bases and J by 11 bases, leaving 9 bases between them. The CDR3 has 10 residues. Germline V lookup: CDR1 MNHEY, CDR2 SMNVEV (reference sequence). The CDR3 spells CASSPDRQYF. The CDR3 DNA reads as TGTGCCAGCAGTCCGGACCGTCAGTACTTC.

The CDR3 reads CASSLTLGHPSYGYTF. The CDR3 DNA is TGTGCCAGCAGTTTAACTTTGGGGCACCCGAGCTATGGCTACACCTTC. The chain carries TRBV27 and TRBJ1-2, with D possibly being TRBD1 (5 bases). The ends were cut back, 2 bases at V and 4 bases at J, with 17 bases in the middle. This CDR3 comprises 16 residues. Germline CDR1 is MNHEY and CDR2 is SMNVEV (reference sequence).

V gene TRBV2 combines with J gene TRBJ2-5; D is unclear. The CDR3 totals 10 residues. Trimming took off 11 bases at V and 5 bases at J, with 9 bases between the two ends. CDR1 is SNHLY, CDR2 FYNNEI, per germline. The CDR3 reads CAAYRETQYF. The CDR3 DNA is TGTGCCGCCTACCGCGAGACCCAGTACTTC.

The chain recombines TRBV2 with TRBJ2-1, with 13 bases that match TRBD2. Germline V CDR1 and CDR2: SNHLY, FYNNEI. The CDR3 has 18 residues. With V trimmed by 3 bases and J by 2 bases, 7 bases remained unmatched. Written as DNA, the CDR3 is TGTGCCAGCAGTGAGGGGACTAGCGGGACGGAAGCCTACAATGAGCAGTTCTTC. The encoded protein is CASSEGTSGTEAYNEQFF.

The chain carries TRBV9 and TRBJ2-3, with 12 bases aligning to TRBD2. CDR3 size: 17 residues. Unmatched junction bases numbered 3, after V lost 0 bases and J lost 1 base. Looked up from germline, CDR1 is SGDLS and CDR2 is YYNGEE. This chain's CDR3 is CASSVEGLAGRTDTQYF. The CDR3 nucleotides read TGTGCCAGCAGCGTAGAAGGACTAGCGGGACGCACAGATACGCAGTATTTT. The variable domain in full, with the rest retrieved from reference TRBV9 and TRBJ2-3, is DSGVTQTPKHLITATGQRVTLRCSPRSGDLSVYWYQQSLDQGLQFLIQYYNGEERAKGNILERFSAQQFPDLHSELNLSSLELGDSALYFCASSVEGLAGRTDTQYFGPGTRLTVL.

The chain couples TRBV4-1 to TRBJ1-3; D perhaps matches TRBD1 (5 bases). CDR1 is MGHRA and CDR2 is YSYEKL in the germline V gene. Trimming removed 2 bases at V and 0 bases at J, with 8 bases between. The CDR3 is made up of 15 amino acids. The CDR3 DNA sequence: TGCGCCAGCAGCCAAAAACAGGACTCTGGAAACACCATATATTTT. Translating it yields CASSQKQDSGNTIYF.

V usage is TRBV4-3 and J usage is TRBJ2-7; D perhaps matches TRBD1 (5 bases). This CDR3 is built from 17 residues. Trimming removed 0 bases at V and 5 bases at J, with 20 bases between. CDR1 is LGHNA and CDR2 is YSLEER in the germline V gene. CDR3 loop: CASSQEAFSGAFDEQYF. CDR3 DNA: TGCGCCAGCAGCCAAGAGGCTTTTTCTGGGGCATTCGACGAGCAGTACTTC.

V is TRBV20-1 and J is TRBJ2-7; D gene ambiguous. CDR3 length equals 11 residues. Trimming pared 5 bases from V and 4 bases from J, leaving 9 bases between. Germline assignment: CDR1 DFQATT and CDR2 SNEGSKA (reference sequence). The CDR3 here is CSAANPYEQYF. The DNA for the CDR3 is TGCAGTGCTGCCAATCCGTACGAGCAGTACTTC.

Comment on this clone: The identical CDR3 is also encoded by other nucleotide sequences in the sample. V and J are TRBV11-2 and TRBJ2-7; the match to TRBD2 covers 11 bases. The CDR3 loop spans 15 amino acids. Trimming cost V 1 base and J 2 bases; bases outside gene matches: 1. Germline lookup yields CDR1 SGHAT and CDR2 FQNNGV. The CDR3 spells CASSLGLAGTYEQYF. The CDR3 coding sequence is TGTGCCAGCAGCTTAGGACTAGCGGGAACCTACGAGCAGTACTTC.

The chain couples TRBV21-1 to TRBJ2-7; the D segment call TRBD1 is taken from the table without a DNA check. TRBV21-1 is marked as a pseudogene. The CDR3 extends over 18 amino acids. CDR3 region: CASSKQEIDRVGSYEQYF. DNA of the CDR3: TGTGCCAGCAGCAAACAGGAAATCGACAGGGTAGGTAGCTACGAGCAGTACTTC.

The chain links TRBV9 to TRBJ2-1, with TRBD2 matching 7 bases. From germline, CDR1 is SGDLS and CDR2 YYNGEE. The CDR3 is 15 amino acids. The V gene end was trimmed by 0 bases and the J gene end by 7 bases; junction bases not matched to a gene: 7. CDR3 coding DNA: TGTGCCAGCAGCGTAGGCGGGAGTGGGTGGAATGAGCAGTTCTTC. Translated, it gives CASSVGGSGWNEQFF.